These T cell receptor beta chains were read from a single sample in a study of blood T cell repertoires in COVID-19. Sequenced by immunoSEQ multiplex PCR; TCRdb stores in-frame clones only, minus some. The table shows a few hundred thousand clones, with roughly 90% occurring only once. The sequenced sample was PBMCs or T cells enriched from blood (not recorded which). All receptors derive from a woman in her twenties or thirties who had recovered from COVID-19. Both conserved end residues are part of each CDR3. Each record gives: J gene, D gene, clone size, V gene, CDR3 DNA, CDR3 protein. A D gene is named only where the DNA matches it firmly. The size entry is marked missing in some rows and otherwise reads once, few, many or a size class.

j_gene: TRBJ2-2; d_gene: TRBD1; abundance: NA; v_gene: TRBV25-1; CDR3nt: TGTGCCAGCAGCGGACAGGCGTACACCGGGGAGCTGTTTTTT; CDR3aa: CASSGQAYTGELFF
j_gene: TRBJ2-1; d_gene: TRBD2; abundance: NA; v_gene: TRBV9; CDR3nt: TGTGCCAGCAGCGTAGGGCTAGCGGGGGCTATCTACAATGAGCAGTTCTTC; CDR3aa: CASSVGLAGAIYNEQFF
j_gene: TRBJ1-5; d_gene: NA; abundance: NA; v_gene: TRBV20-1; CDR3nt: TGCAGTGCTAGTTCCCTTAGCAATCAGCCCCAGCATTTT; CDR3aa: CSASSLSNQPQHF
j_gene: TRBJ1-2; d_gene: NA; abundance: once; v_gene: TRBV25-1; CDR3nt: TGTGCCAGCAGTGAAGCCCAGGGGTTGAACTATGGCTACACCTTC; CDR3aa: CASSEAQGLNYGYTF
j_gene: TRBJ1-1; d_gene: NA; abundance: once; v_gene: TRBV5-5; CDR3nt: TGTGCCAGCAGCGCCCAAACAGGGAACACTGAAGCTTTCTTT; CDR3aa: CASSAQTGNTEAFF
j_gene: TRBJ2-7; d_gene: TRBD2; abundance: NA; v_gene: TRBV2; CDR3nt: TGTGCCAGTCTAGCGGGGGGGAACCCCTACGAGCAGTACTTC; CDR3aa: CASLAGGNPYEQYF
j_gene: TRBJ1-6; d_gene: NA; abundance: NA; v_gene: TRBV21-1; CDR3nt: TGTGCCAGCAGCAAAGCTAACAGACCGACTAATTCACCCCTCCACTTT; CDR3aa: CASSKANRPTNSPLHF
j_gene: TRBJ1-2; d_gene: NA; abundance: NA; v_gene: TRBV5-1; CDR3nt: TGCGCCAGCAGCTTTACCCCCCGCCCCGGGACACCTTACTATGGCTACACCTTC; CDR3aa: CASSFTPRPGTPYYGYTF
j_gene: TRBJ2-6; d_gene: NA; abundance: NA; v_gene: TRBV5-8; CDR3nt: TGTGCCAGCAGCTTGGATCCGGAGGGGCTGGGTGGGGCCAACGTCCTGACTTTC; CDR3aa: CASSLDPEGLGGANVLTF
j_gene: TRBJ1-3; d_gene: TRBD1; abundance: few; v_gene: TRBV27; CDR3nt: TGTGCCAGCAGTAAGGACAGGAGACTCGGAAACACCATATATTTT; CDR3aa: CASSKDRRLGNTIYF
j_gene: TRBJ1-4; d_gene: TRBD1; abundance: NA; v_gene: TRBV29-1; CDR3nt: TGCAGCGTCGCACAGGGGCTCGGTGAAAAACTGTTTTTT; CDR3aa: CSVAQGLGEKLFF
j_gene: TRBJ2-1; d_gene: NA; abundance: NA; v_gene: TRBV7-5; CDR3nt: TGTGTCAGAAGCCGACTGCGGGGGAGGTCCTACAATGAGCAGTTCTTC; CDR3aa: CVRSRLRGRSYNEQFF
j_gene: TRBJ1-4; d_gene: TRBD1; abundance: NA; v_gene: TRBV15; CDR3nt: TGTGCCACCAGTACGGGACAGGGTCCAACTAATGAAAAACTGTTTTTT; CDR3aa: CATSTGQGPTNEKLFF
j_gene: TRBJ2-2; d_gene: TRBD1; abundance: NA; v_gene: TRBV11-3; CDR3nt: TGTGCCAGCAGCAAAGGACAGGGGGCGGCCGGGGAGCTGTTTTTT; CDR3aa: CASSKGQGAAGELFF
j_gene: TRBJ1-2; d_gene: NA; abundance: NA; v_gene: TRBV2; CDR3nt: TGTGCCAGCAGTGAGCAGGGGTATGGCTACACCTTC; CDR3aa: CASSEQGYGYTF
j_gene: TRBJ1-6; d_gene: NA; abundance: once; v_gene: TRBV7-9; CDR3nt: TGTGCCAGCAGCTTAGACAGGGATAATTCACCCCTCCACTTT; CDR3aa: CASSLDRDNSPLHF
j_gene: TRBJ2-1; d_gene: TRBD2; abundance: few; v_gene: TRBV24-1; CDR3nt: TGTGCCACCGCCGGGACTAGCGGGGGGGCCGGGCACTACAATGAGCAGTTCTTC; CDR3aa: CATAGTSGGAGHYNEQFF
j_gene: TRBJ1-5; d_gene: TRBD1; abundance: few; v_gene: TRBV6-6; CDR3nt: TGTGCCAGCAGTCATAAACCCCCGGGACAGGGGACCGTTTTACAGCCCCAGCATTTT; CDR3aa: CASSHKPPGQGTVLQPQHF
j_gene: TRBJ2-7; d_gene: NA; abundance: NA; v_gene: TRBV28; CDR3nt: TGTGCCAGCAGTACTCGGACAGCCCCTCGCGACGAGCAGTACTTC; CDR3aa: CASSTRTAPRDEQYF
j_gene: TRBJ2-7; d_gene: TRBD2; abundance: NA; v_gene: TRBV2; CDR3nt: TGTGCCAGCAGTGAAGGTTCTAGCGGGGGCCTCTACGAGCAGTACTTC; CDR3aa: CASSEGSSGGLYEQYF
j_gene: TRBJ1-2; d_gene: TRBD1; abundance: NA; v_gene: TRBV28; CDR3nt: TGTGCCAGCAACCTAGGGGGACAGACCTATGGCTACACCTTC; CDR3aa: CASNLGGQTYGYTF
j_gene: TRBJ1-6; d_gene: NA; abundance: NA; v_gene: TRBV18; CDR3nt: TGTGCCAGCTCAGCAACAGCCTATAATTCACCCCTCCACTTT; CDR3aa: CASSATAYNSPLHF
j_gene: TRBJ1-2; d_gene: NA; abundance: NA; v_gene: TRBV27; CDR3nt: TGTGCCAGCAGTCCGCGGGGCGCAGCCTTGGGCTACACCTTC; CDR3aa: CASSPRGAALGYTF
j_gene: TRBJ1-6; d_gene: NA; abundance: NA; v_gene: TRBV10-3; CDR3nt: TGTGCCATCCGGGCCAGGAGTCAGGGCTCCTATAATTCACCCCTCCACTTT; CDR3aa: CAIRARSQGSYNSPLHF
j_gene: TRBJ2-5; d_gene: NA; abundance: NA; v_gene: TRBV2; CDR3nt: TGTGCCAGCAGCCAGGGCCCAGAGACCCAGTACTTC; CDR3aa: CASSQGPETQYF
j_gene: TRBJ2-3; d_gene: TRBD2; abundance: many; v_gene: TRBV6-2/TRBV6-3; CDR3nt: TGTGCCAGCAGTTACTCCGGGGGGGCTACAGATACGCAGTATTTT; CDR3aa: CASSYSGGATDTQYF
j_gene: TRBJ2-7; d_gene: NA; abundance: NA; v_gene: TRBV12-3/TRBV12-4; CDR3nt: TGTGCCAGCAGTTTTGGACAGGAGCAGTACTTC; CDR3aa: CASSFGQEQYF
j_gene: TRBJ2-1; d_gene: TRBD2; abundance: NA; v_gene: TRBV7-2; CDR3nt: TGTGCCAGCAGCTTAGATTATCGGCGGGGGGGCAACGATGAGCAGTTCTTC; CDR3aa: CASSLDYRRGGNDEQFF
j_gene: TRBJ2-3; d_gene: TRBD1; abundance: NA; v_gene: TRBV5-1; CDR3nt: TGCGCCAGCAGCTACGGAGACAGGGACACAGATACGCAGTATTTT; CDR3aa: CASSYGDRDTDTQYF
j_gene: TRBJ2-2; d_gene: NA; abundance: few; v_gene: TRBV3-1/TRBV3-2; CDR3nt: TGTGCCAGCAGCCAAGCGCCTAGCGAGAACACCGGGGAGCTGTTTTTT; CDR3aa: CASSQAPSENTGELFF
j_gene: TRBJ2-1; d_gene: TRBD1; abundance: NA; v_gene: TRBV7-9; CDR3nt: TGTGCCAGCAGCCTCCACCCCTGGACAGGGGGCGATGAGCAGTTCTTC; CDR3aa: CASSLHPWTGGDEQFF
j_gene: TRBJ1-3; d_gene: NA; abundance: few; v_gene: TRBV4-1; CDR3nt: TGCGCCAGCAGCCAAGTGGAGGGAGCCAGAAACACCATATATTTT; CDR3aa: CASSQVEGARNTIYF
j_gene: TRBJ1-6; d_gene: TRBD1; abundance: NA; v_gene: TRBV6-1; CDR3nt: TGTGCCAGCAGTGAAAGGGACAGGAATTCACCCCTCCACTTT; CDR3aa: CASSERDRNSPLHF
j_gene: TRBJ2-1; d_gene: NA; abundance: NA; v_gene: TRBV7-2; CDR3nt: TGTGCCAGCAGCCTTAGGGACATTCAATGGGGGTTCTTC; CDR3aa: CASSLRDIQWGFF
j_gene: TRBJ2-7; d_gene: TRBD1; abundance: NA; v_gene: TRBV6-5; CDR3nt: TGTGCCAGCGGGGACAGGGGTCTTAGCGAGCAGTACTTC; CDR3aa: CASGDRGLSEQYF
j_gene: TRBJ2-2; d_gene: TRBD1; abundance: NA; v_gene: TRBV7-2; CDR3nt: TGTGCCAGCAGCTCAAGGACAGGGATTTTCGCGAACACCGGGGAGCTGTTTTTT; CDR3aa: CASSSRTGIFANTGELFF
j_gene: TRBJ1-4; d_gene: TRBD1; abundance: NA; v_gene: TRBV4-2; CDR3nt: TGTGCCAGCAGCCGCGACAGGGGTAATGAAAAACTGTTTTTT; CDR3aa: CASSRDRGNEKLFF
j_gene: TRBJ1-6; d_gene: NA; abundance: NA; v_gene: TRBV10-2; CDR3nt: TGCGCCAGCAGACCAGGGGCGGATAATTCACCCCTCCACTTT; CDR3aa: CASRPGADNSPLHF
j_gene: TRBJ2-7; d_gene: NA; abundance: NA; v_gene: TRBV7-9; CDR3nt: TGTGCCAGCAGCGATACGGGAATATCCTACGAGCAGTACTTC; CDR3aa: CASSDTGISYEQYF
j_gene: TRBJ1-1; d_gene: TRBD1; abundance: NA; v_gene: TRBV27; CDR3nt: TGTGCCAGCTCAGGGGGCTTCATCAACACTGAAGCTTTCTTT; CDR3aa: CASSGGFINTEAFF
j_gene: TRBJ1-1; d_gene: TRBD1; abundance: many; v_gene: TRBV28; CDR3nt: TGTGCCAGCAGTTTGTCAGGGGGTTCCACTGAAGCTTTCTTT; CDR3aa: CASSLSGGSTEAFF
j_gene: TRBJ2-3; d_gene: TRBD2; abundance: few; v_gene: TRBV24-1; CDR3nt: TGTGCCACCAGTGATCCGACTAGCGGGGGGGTTGCCAGCACAGATACGCAGTATTTT; CDR3aa: CATSDPTSGGVASTDTQYF
j_gene: TRBJ1-1; d_gene: NA; abundance: NA; v_gene: TRBV6-2/TRBV6-3; CDR3nt: TGTGCCAGCAGTTACGTCCCAAGGACAGACTTCATGAACACTGAAGCTTTCTTT; CDR3aa: CASSYVPRTDFMNTEAFF
j_gene: TRBJ1-1; d_gene: NA; abundance: few; v_gene: TRBV9; CDR3nt: TGTGCCAGCAGCGTAGATGGGTTTCAAAGAGGTATGAACACTGAAGCTTTCTTT; CDR3aa: CASSVDGFQRGMNTEAFF
j_gene: TRBJ2-7; d_gene: TRBD1; abundance: NA; v_gene: TRBV4-3; CDR3nt: TGCGCCAGCAGCCAAGTGGGGGGACAGGGGCCCTACGAGCAGTACTTC; CDR3aa: CASSQVGGQGPYEQYF
j_gene: TRBJ1-2; d_gene: NA; abundance: NA; v_gene: TRBV18; CDR3nt: TGTGCCAGCTCACGTAGCGGGTATGGCTACACCTTC; CDR3aa: CASSRSGYGYTF
j_gene: TRBJ1-3; d_gene: NA; abundance: NA; v_gene: TRBV23-1; CDR3nt: TGCGCCAGCAAACTGGGAGTCATTCACTCTGGAAACACCATATATTTT; CDR3aa: CASKLGVIHSGNTIYF
j_gene: TRBJ1-2; d_gene: TRBD1; abundance: once; v_gene: TRBV12-5; CDR3nt: TGTGCTAGTGGTTTTTCAGGGGGCGCCCGCTATGGCTACACCTTC; CDR3aa: CASGFSGGARYGYTF
j_gene: TRBJ2-7; d_gene: NA; abundance: NA; v_gene: TRBV5-1; CDR3nt: TGCGCCAGCAGCTTGGCTGGCAGCGCCTACGAGCAGTACTTC; CDR3aa: CASSLAGSAYEQYF
j_gene: TRBJ1-4; d_gene: NA; abundance: NA; v_gene: TRBV9; CDR3nt: TGTGCCAGCAGCGAGACAGGACTTAATGAAAAACTGTTTTTT; CDR3aa: CASSETGLNEKLFF
j_gene: TRBJ1-2; d_gene: NA; abundance: NA; v_gene: TRBV6-5; CDR3nt: TGTGCCAGCAGTTACGCTAGTGGGTTTGGCTACACCTTC; CDR3aa: CASSYASGFGYTF
j_gene: TRBJ2-2; d_gene: NA; abundance: NA; v_gene: TRBV5-1; CDR3nt: TGCGCCAGCAGCTTGAGTCAGGGAGGTACCGGGGAGCTGTTTTTT; CDR3aa: CASSLSQGGTGELFF
j_gene: TRBJ1-4; d_gene: NA; abundance: NA; v_gene: TRBV27; CDR3nt: TGTGCCAGCATCGGGGGGCCTGATGAAAAACTGTTTTTT; CDR3aa: CASIGGPDEKLFF
j_gene: TRBJ1-3; d_gene: TRBD1; abundance: NA; v_gene: TRBV5-4; CDR3nt: TGTGCCAGCAGCTCCGGACAGGAACTCTCTGGAAACACCATATATTTT; CDR3aa: CASSSGQELSGNTIYF
j_gene: TRBJ2-7; d_gene: TRBD2; abundance: few; v_gene: TRBV6-5; CDR3nt: TGTGCCAGCAGTAATAGCGGGGGAGGCTACGAGCAGTACTTC; CDR3aa: CASSNSGGGYEQYF
j_gene: TRBJ1-1; d_gene: NA; abundance: NA; v_gene: TRBV19; CDR3nt: TGTGCCAGTAGTATGTCAGACTCCACTGAAGCTTTCTTT; CDR3aa: CASSMSDSTEAFF
j_gene: TRBJ2-7; d_gene: TRBD1; abundance: few; v_gene: TRBV11-2; CDR3nt: TGTGCCAGCAGCTCGGACAGGGGCTTCGGCGAGCAGTACTTC; CDR3aa: CASSSDRGFGEQYF
j_gene: TRBJ2-1; d_gene: TRBD2; abundance: NA; v_gene: TRBV10-1; CDR3nt: TGCGCCAGCAGTGATGGGGGCGGGGGGAGCCGGGTTGAGCAGTTCTTC; CDR3aa: CASSDGGGGSRVEQFF
j_gene: TRBJ1-6; d_gene: NA; abundance: once; v_gene: TRBV7-2; CDR3nt: TGTGCCAGCAGCTTAGTCAGAAACCCGTATAATTCACCCCTCCACTTT; CDR3aa: CASSLVRNPYNSPLHF
j_gene: TRBJ2-3; d_gene: TRBD1; abundance: NA; v_gene: TRBV24-1; CDR3nt: TGTGCCACCAGTGATTCGACAGGGATAGCTCAAGATACGCAGTATTTT; CDR3aa: CATSDSTGIAQDTQYF